This T cell receptor (beta chain) was retrieved from a study of blood T cell repertoires in COVID-19 (TCRdb year 2020). About the full investigation: Samples from collaborators originated in the United States, Italy and Spain and spanned both the acute and convalescent phases of COVID-19. The material from the prospective study consisted of cDNA or gDNA derived from T cells, B-cell-depleted T cells, or PBMCs. Deeply sampled blood TCRbeta repertoires from subjects exposed to, actively infected with, or recovered from COVID-19 were included in the dataset. The repertoires were released in a freely available public database intended as a resource for research on the immune response to SARS-CoV-2. The samples were drawn from the first 160 participants of the ongoing ImmuneRACE study and from 950 to 1,500 subjects provided by 6 global collaborators. The sample metadata nearly always contained a de-identified subject ID, COVID-19 status, age in years and sex. HLA class I and class II types, where available, came from metadata supplied by the sample provider rather than from assay-based typing.

The research as a whole found: The quantity of clinical and demographic metadata differed by source and by participant and was supplied without curation.

From the cysteine through the phenylalanine, the CDR3 covers 13 amino acids. Of all the DNA, just the CDR3 is kept, 39 bases in frame from base 1. Per the germline V gene, MNHEY is the CDR1 and SVGAGI is the CDR2. V gives up 7 bases and J gives up 3 bases, and the segment between their germline ends measures 12 bases. Collaborating institutions collected whole blood in K2EDTA tubes following their own protocols. Collaborator samples were shipped for TCRbeta analysis as frozen whole blood, isolated PBMCs, or DNA extracted from either sample type. TCRbeta CDR3 regions were amplified from genomic DNA using the immunoSEQ Assay, a bias-controlled multiplex PCR. On the authors' methods: Within the assay, amplification of reference gene primers was used to estimate how many nucleated cells each sample contained. Sequence reads were collapsed and filtered to measure the absolute abundance of every unique TCRbeta CDR3 rearrangement. For each sample, productive Simpson clonality was calculated as the square root of Simpson's diversity index over productive rearrangements. Not all clones reach the TCRdb copy of this immuneACCESS table, which keeps in-frame sequences only. Checked studies attribute under half of the gap to unresolved V genes and leave the rest unexplained. The DNA gave D and trimming, while V, J and clone size come from that table. For this sample the table gives more than 85,000 clones, of which roughly 76% were detected only once. The ten largest make up about 7.1% of the sample.

Concerning this clone: It has no known antigen specificity. Base quality data are lacking; no much larger clone is found one base away.

The sample consisted of peripheral blood. The origin of this receptor is a woman aged 55 to 70 with acute or convalescent COVID-19. This chain is built from TRBV6-5 and TRBJ1-2; the D region possibly corresponds to TRBD1 (6 bases align). This receptor has the CDR3 CASTQGIYYGYTF. Read as DNA, the sequence is TGTGCCAGCACCCAGGGGATATACTATGGCTACACCTTC.